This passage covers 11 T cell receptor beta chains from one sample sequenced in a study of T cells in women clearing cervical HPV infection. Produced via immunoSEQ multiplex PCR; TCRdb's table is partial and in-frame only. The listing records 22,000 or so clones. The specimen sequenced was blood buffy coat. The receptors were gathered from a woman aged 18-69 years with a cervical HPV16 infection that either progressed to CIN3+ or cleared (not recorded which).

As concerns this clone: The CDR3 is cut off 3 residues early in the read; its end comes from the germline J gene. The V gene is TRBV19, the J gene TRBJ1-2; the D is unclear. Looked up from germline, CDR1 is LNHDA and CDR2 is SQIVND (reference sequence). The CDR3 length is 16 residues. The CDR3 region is CASSRTSLAGGWDYTF. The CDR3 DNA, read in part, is TGTGCCAGTAGCCGTACGTCCCTAGCGGGAGGTTGGGAC.

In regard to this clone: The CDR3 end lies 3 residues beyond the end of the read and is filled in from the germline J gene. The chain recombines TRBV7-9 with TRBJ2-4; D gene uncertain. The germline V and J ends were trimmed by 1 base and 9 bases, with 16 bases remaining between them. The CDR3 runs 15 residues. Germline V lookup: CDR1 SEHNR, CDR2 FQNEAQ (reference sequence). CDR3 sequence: CASSLEETGWSIQYF. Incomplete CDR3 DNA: TGTGCCAGCAGCTTAGAGGAGACGGGTTGGAGCATT. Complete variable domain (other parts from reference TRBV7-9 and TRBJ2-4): DTGVSQNPRHKITKRGQNVTFRCDPISEHNRLYWYRQTLGQGPEFLTYFQNEAQLEKSRLLSDRFSAERPKGSFSTLEIQRTEQGDSAMYLCASSLEETGWSIQYFGAGTRLSVL.

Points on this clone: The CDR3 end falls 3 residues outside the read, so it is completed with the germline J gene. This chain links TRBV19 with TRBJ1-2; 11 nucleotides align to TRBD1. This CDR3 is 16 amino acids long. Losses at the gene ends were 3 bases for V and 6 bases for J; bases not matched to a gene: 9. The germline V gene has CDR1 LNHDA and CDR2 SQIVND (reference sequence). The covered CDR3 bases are TGTGCCAGTAGTATGGAGGGACAGGGGGTACACAATGGC. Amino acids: CASSMEGQGVHNG. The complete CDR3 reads CASSMEGQGVHNGYTF.

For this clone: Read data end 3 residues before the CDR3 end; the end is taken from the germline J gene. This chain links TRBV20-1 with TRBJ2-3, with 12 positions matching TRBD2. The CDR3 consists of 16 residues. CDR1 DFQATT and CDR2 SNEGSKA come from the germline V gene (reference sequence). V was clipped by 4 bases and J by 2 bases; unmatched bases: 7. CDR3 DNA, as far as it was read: TGCAGTGCTATAATACGACTAGCGGGAGTCACAGATACG. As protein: CSAIIRLAGVTDT. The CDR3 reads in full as CSAIIRLAGVTDTQYF.

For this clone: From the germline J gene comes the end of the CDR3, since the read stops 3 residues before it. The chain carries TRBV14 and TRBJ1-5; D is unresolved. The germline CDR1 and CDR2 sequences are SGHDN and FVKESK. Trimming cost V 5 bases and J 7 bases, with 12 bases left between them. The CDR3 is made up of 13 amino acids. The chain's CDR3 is CASSSYPGQPQHF. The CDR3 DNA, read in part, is TGTGCCAGCAGCTCGTACCCAGGACAGCCC.

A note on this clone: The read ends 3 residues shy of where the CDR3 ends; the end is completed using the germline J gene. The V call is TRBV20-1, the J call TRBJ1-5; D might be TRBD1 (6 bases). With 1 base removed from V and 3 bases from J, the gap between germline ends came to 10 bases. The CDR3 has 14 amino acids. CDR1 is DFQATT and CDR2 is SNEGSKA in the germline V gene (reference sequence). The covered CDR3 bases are TGCAGTGCTAGAGCAGGGGATGTCAATCAGCCC. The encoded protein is CSARAGDVNQP. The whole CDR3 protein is CSARAGDVNQPQHF.

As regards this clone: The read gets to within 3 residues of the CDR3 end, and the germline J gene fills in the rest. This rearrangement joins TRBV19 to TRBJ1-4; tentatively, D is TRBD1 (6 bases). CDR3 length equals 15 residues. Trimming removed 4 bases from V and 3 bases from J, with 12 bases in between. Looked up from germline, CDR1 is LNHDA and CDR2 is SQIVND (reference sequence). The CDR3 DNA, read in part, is TGTGCCAGTAGTAACCAGGGGTCCGCTAATGAAAAA. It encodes CASSNQGSANEK. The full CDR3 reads CASSNQGSANEKLFF.

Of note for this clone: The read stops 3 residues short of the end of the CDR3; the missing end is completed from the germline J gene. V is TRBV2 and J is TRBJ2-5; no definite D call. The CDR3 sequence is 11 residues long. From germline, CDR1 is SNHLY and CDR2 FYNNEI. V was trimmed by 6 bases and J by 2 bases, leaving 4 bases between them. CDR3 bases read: TGTGCCAGCAGGTTACAAGAGACC. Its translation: CASRLQET. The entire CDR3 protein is CASRLQETQYF.

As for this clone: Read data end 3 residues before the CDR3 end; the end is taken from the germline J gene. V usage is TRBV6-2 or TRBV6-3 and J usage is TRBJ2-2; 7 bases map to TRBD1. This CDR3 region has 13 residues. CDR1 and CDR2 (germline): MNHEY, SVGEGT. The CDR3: CASSFVGQEKLFF. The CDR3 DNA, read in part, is TGTGCCAGCAGCTTCGTAGGACAGGAAAAG.

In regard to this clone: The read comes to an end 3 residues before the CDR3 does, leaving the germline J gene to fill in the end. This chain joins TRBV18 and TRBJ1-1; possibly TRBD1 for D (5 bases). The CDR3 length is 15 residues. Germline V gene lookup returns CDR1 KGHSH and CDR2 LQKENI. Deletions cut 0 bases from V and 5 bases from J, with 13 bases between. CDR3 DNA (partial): TGTGCCAGCTCACCACCCCAGGGCTTGCGGACTGAA. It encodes CASSPPQGLRTE. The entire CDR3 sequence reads CASSPPQGLRTEAFF.

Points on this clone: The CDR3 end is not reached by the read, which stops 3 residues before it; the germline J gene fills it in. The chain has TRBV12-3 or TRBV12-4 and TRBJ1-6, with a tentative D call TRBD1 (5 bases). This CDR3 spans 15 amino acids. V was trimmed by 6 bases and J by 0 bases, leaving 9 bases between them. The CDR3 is CASSDSSSYNSPLHF. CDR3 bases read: TGTGCCAGCAGCGACAGCAGCTCCTATAATTCACCC.